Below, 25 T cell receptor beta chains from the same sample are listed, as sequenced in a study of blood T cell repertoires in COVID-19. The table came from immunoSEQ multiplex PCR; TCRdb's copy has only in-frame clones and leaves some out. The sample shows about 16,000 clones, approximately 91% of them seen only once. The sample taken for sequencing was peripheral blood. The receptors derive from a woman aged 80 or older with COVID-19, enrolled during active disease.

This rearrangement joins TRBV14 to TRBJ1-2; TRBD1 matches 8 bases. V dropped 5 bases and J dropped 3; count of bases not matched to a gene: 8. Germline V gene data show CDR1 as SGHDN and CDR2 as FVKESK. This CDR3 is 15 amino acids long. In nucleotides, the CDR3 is TGTGCCAGCAGCGCTCAGGGGGCCCCCTACTATGGCTACACCTTC. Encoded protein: CASSAQGAPYYGYTF.

Written as DNA, the CDR3 is TGTGCCAGTAGATCGTTGGGACAGGGGAGAACTGGAAACACCATATATTTT. Its protein is CASRSLGQGRTGNTIYF. The genes are TRBV19 and TRBJ1-3; 10 bases agree with TRBD1. The CDR3 is 17 residues long. V shed 6 bases, J shed 2 bases, and the junction held 10 bases outside the gene matches. Germline CDR1 and CDR2: LNHDA and SQIVND (reference sequence).

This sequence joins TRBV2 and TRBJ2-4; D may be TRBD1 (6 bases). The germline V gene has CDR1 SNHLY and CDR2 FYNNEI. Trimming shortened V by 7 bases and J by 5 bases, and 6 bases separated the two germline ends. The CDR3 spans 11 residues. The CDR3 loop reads CASTGENIQYF. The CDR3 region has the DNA TGTGCCAGCACAGGGGAAAACATTCAGTACTTC.

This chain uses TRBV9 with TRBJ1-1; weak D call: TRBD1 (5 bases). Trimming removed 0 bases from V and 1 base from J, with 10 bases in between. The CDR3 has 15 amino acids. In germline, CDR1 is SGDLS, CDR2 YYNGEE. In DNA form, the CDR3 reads TGTGCCAGCAGCGTAGGGTGGGGCGGGAACACTGAAGCTTTCTTT. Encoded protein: CASSVGWGGNTEAFF.

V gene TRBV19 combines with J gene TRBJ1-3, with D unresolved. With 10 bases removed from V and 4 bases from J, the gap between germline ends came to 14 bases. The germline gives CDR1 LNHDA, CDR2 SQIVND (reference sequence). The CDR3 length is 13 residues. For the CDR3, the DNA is TGTGCCACAGCCACCGCGGGGGGAAACACCATATATTTT. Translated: CATATAGGNTIYF.

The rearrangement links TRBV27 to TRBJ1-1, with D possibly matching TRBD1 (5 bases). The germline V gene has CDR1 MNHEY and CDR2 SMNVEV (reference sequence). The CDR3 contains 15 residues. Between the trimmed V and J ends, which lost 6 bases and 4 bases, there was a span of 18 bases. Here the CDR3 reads CASSDINAGGTEAFF. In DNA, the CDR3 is TGTGCCAGCAGCGACATCAACGCGGGGGGCACTGAAGCTTTCTTT.

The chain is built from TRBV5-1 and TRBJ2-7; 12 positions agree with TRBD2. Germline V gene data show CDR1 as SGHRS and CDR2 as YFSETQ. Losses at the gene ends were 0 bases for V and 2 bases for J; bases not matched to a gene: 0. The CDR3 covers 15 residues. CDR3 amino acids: CASSLGLAGAYEQYF. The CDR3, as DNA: TGCGCCAGCAGCTTGGGACTAGCGGGGGCCTACGAGCAGTACTTC.

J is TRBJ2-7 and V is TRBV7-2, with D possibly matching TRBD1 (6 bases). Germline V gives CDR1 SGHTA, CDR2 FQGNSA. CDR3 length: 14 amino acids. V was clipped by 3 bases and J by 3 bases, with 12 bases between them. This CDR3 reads CASSFGRGYYEQYF. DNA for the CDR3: TGTGCCAGCAGCTTCGGAAGGGGGTACTACGAGCAGTACTTC.

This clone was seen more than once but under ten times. The CDR3 spells CASSFSDRNSPLHF. CDR3 DNA sequence: TGTGCCAGCAGCTTCTCGGACAGAAATTCACCCCTCCACTTT. The chain is built from TRBV7-9 and TRBJ1-6; the D gene is possibly TRBD1 (6 bases). This CDR3 comprises 14 residues. V was cut by 3 bases and J by 7 bases, with 10 bases left in between. The germline V gene has CDR1 SEHNR and CDR2 FQNEAQ (reference sequence).

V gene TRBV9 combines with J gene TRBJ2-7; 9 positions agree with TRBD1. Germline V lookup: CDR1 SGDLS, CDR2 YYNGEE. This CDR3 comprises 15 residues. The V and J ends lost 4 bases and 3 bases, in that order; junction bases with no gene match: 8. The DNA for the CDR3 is TGTGCCAGCAGCCCCTTCGGACAGGGGTACTACGAGCAGTACTTC. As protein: CASSPFGQGYYEQYF.

CDR3 residues: CASSADGRVEETQYF. Written as DNA, the CDR3 is TGTGCCAGCAGCGCCGACGGCAGGGTAGAAGAGACCCAGTACTTC. This chain uses TRBV7-2 with TRBJ2-5; possible D gene TRBD1, 5 bases. V was pared by 5 bases and J by 3 bases, with 16 bases between. The CDR3 contains 15 residues. Germline assignment: CDR1 SGHTA and CDR2 FQGNSA.

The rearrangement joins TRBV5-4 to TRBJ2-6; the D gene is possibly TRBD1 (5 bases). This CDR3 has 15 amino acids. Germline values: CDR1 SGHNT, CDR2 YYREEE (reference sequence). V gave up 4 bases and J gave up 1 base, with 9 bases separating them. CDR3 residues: CASSVQVSGANVLTF. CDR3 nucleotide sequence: TGTGCCAGCAGCGTACAGGTATCTGGGGCCAACGTCCTGACTTTC.

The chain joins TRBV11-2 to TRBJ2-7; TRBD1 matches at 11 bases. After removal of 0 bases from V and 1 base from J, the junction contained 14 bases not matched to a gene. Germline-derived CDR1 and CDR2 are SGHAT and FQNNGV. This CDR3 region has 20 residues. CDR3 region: CASSLDTVGQGALASYEQYF. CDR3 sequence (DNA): TGTGCCAGCAGCTTAGATACGGTAGGACAGGGGGCTTTGGCTTCCTACGAGCAGTACTTC.

The CDR3 DNA reads TGCGCCAGCAGCCTTAGCGGGAGGGCAGGTACCGGGGAGCTGTTTTTT. It encodes CASSLSGRAGTGELFF. The chain joins TRBV4-1 to TRBJ2-2; 11 nucleotides align to TRBD2. The CDR3 sequence is 16 residues long. V trimming: 4 bases; J trimming: 5 bases; junction bases outside the gene matches: 6. CDR1 and CDR2 from the germline V gene are MGHRA and YSYEKL.

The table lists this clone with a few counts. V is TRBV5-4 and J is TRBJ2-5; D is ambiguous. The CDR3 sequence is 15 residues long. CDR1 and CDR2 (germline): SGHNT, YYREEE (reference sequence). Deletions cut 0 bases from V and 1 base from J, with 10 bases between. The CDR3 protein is CASSLAPASQETQYF. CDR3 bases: TGTGCCAGCAGCTTGGCCCCAGCGAGCCAAGAGACCCAGTACTTC.

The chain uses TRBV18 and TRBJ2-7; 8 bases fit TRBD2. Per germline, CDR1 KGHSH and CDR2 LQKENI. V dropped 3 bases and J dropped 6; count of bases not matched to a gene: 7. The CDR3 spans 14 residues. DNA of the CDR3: TGTGCCAGCTCACCGACGGGACTAGACGCCGAGCAGTACTTC. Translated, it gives CASSPTGLDAEQYF.

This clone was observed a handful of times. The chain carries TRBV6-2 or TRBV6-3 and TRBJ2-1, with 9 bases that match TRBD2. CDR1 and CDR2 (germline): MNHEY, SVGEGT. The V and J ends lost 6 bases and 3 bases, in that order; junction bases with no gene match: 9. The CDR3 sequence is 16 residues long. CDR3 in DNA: TGTGCCAGCAGCCTCCAGGGCGGGGGGGGCTACAATGAGCAGTTCTTC. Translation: CASSLQGGGGYNEQFF.

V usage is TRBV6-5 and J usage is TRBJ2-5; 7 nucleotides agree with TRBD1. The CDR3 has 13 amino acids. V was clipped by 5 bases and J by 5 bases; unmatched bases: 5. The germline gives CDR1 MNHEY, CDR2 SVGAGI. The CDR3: CASSTGVSETQYF. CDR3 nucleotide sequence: TGTGCCAGCAGTACAGGGGTATCGGAGACCCAGTACTTC.

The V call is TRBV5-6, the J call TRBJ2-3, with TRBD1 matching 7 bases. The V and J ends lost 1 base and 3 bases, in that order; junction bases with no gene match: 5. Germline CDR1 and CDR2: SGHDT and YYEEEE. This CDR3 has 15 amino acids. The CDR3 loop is CASSLSFRGTDTQYF. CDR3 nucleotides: TGTGCCAGCAGCTTGTCGTTCAGGGGGACAGATACGCAGTATTTT.

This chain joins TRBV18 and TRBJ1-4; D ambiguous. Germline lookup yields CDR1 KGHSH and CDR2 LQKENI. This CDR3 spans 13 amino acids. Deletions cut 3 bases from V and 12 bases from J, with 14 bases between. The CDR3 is CASSPSPDVELFF. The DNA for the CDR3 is TGTGCCAGCTCACCGAGCCCCGATGTGGAACTGTTTTTT.

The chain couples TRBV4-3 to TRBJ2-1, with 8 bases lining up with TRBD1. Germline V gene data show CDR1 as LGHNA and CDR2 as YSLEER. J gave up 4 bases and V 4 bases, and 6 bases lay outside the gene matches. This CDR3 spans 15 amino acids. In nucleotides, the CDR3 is TGCGCCAGCAGCCTAGGACAGGGAGCTTACAATGAGCAGTTCTTC. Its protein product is CASSLGQGAYNEQFF.

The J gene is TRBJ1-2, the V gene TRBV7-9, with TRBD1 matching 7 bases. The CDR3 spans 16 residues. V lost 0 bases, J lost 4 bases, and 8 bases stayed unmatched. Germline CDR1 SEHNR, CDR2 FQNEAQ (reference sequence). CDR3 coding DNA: TGTGCCAGCAGCTTAGCGCGGCAGGGGGGCGGCTATGGCTACACCTTC. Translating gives CASSLARQGGGYGYTF.

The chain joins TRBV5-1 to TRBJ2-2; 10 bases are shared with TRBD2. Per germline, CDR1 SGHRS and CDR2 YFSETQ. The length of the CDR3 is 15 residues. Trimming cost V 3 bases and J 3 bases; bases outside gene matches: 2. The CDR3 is CASSSLAGDTGELFF. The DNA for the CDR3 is TGCGCCAGCAGCTCCCTAGCGGGGGACACCGGGGAGCTGTTTTTT.

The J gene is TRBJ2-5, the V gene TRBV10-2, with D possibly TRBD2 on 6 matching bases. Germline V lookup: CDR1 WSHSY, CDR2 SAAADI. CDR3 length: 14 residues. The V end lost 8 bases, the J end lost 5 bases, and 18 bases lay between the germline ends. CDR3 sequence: CASSPTWGRETQYF. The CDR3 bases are TGCGCCAGCTCCCCAACGTGGGGGAGGGAGACCCAGTACTTC.

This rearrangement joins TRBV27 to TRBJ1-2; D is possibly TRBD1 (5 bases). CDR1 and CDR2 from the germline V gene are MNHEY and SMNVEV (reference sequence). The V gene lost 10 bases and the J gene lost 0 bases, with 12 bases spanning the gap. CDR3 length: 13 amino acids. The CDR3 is CATLGGTNYGYTF. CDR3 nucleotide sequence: TGTGCCACCCTCGGGGGGACTAACTATGGCTACACCTTC.